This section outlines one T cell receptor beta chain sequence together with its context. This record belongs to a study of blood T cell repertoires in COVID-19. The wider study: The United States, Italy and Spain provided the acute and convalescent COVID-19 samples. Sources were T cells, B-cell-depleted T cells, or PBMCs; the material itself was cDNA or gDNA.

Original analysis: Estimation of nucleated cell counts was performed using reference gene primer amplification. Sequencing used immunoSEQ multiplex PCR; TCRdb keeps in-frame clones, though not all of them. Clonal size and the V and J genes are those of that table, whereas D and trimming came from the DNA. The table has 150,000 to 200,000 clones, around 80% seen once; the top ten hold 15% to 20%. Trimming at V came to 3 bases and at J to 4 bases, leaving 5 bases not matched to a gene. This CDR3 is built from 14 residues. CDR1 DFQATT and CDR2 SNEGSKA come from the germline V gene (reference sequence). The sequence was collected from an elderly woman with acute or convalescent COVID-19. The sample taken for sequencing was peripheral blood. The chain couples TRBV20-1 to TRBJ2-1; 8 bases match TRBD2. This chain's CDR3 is CSASDREGYNEQFF. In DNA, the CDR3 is TGCAGTGCTAGTGACCGGGAGGGATACAATGAGCAGTTCTTC.